This entry lists 27 T cell receptor beta chains sequenced from one sample in a study of T cell responses to AZD1222 COVID-19 vaccine. Measured with immunoSEQ multiplex PCR; TCRdb has only the in-frame clones, and not every one. The sample contains 140,000 to 150,000 clones, 85% to 95% of which appear only once. The sample here was peripheral blood, taken on day 0 of AZD1222 vaccination. The origin of the receptors is an adult in good health.

The gene calls are TRBV5-1 and TRBJ2-5; D may be TRBD1 (6 bases). V was clipped by 0 bases and J by 5 bases, with 11 bases between them. The germline V gene encodes CDR1 SGHRS and CDR2 YFSETQ. This CDR3 is 14 amino acids long. The CDR3 DNA is TGCGCCAGCAGCTTGGCGAGGGGGTCGGAGACCCAGTACTTC. Translation gives CASSLARGSETQYF. The variable domain in full, completed from reference TRBV5-1 and TRBJ2-5, reads KAGVTQTPRYLIKTRGQQVTLSCSPISGHRSVSWYQQTPGQGLQFLFEYFSETQRNKGNFPGRFSGRQFSNSRSEMNVSTLELGDSALYLCASSLARGSETQYFGPGTRLLVL.

The chain combines TRBV15 with TRBJ2-3, with D unresolved. Germline V gives CDR1 LNHNV, CDR2 YYDKDF (reference sequence). V gave up 2 bases and J gave up 5 bases, with 17 bases separating them. CDR3 size: 16 residues. CDR3 residues: CATSRNLPRNGDTQYF. The DNA for the CDR3 is TGTGCCACCAGCAGAAATTTACCAAGAAACGGAGATACGCAGTATTTT.

DNA for the CDR3: TGCGCCAGCAGCGTGGGTCTGACAGCACGGAACACTGAAGCTTTCTTT. Its translation: CASSVGLTARNTEAFF. The chain employs TRBV5-1 and TRBJ1-1; a weak D match, TRBD1 (5 bases). Germline V gene data show CDR1 as SGHRS and CDR2 as YFSETQ. Trimming removed 4 bases at V and 1 base at J, with 17 bases between. CDR3 length: 16 amino acids.

This chain connects TRBV5-6 to TRBJ2-5; no clear D gene. Germline assignment: CDR1 SGHDT and CDR2 YYEEEE. The V gene lost 4 bases and the J gene lost 3 bases, with 16 bases spanning the gap. The CDR3 runs 15 residues. The CDR3 region is CASSPLGRVKETQYF. The DNA for the CDR3 is TGTGCCAGCAGCCCCCTCGGACGAGTAAAAGAGACCCAGTACTTC.

This rearrangement joins TRBV7-9 to TRBJ1-1; 7 bases fit TRBD1. This CDR3 is built from 16 residues. Germline trimming cut 4 bases from V and 1 base from J; bases unmatched to any gene: 9. Looked up from germline, CDR1 is SEHNR and CDR2 is FQNEAQ (reference sequence). The CDR3 reads CASSSRGGTENTEAFF. CDR3 nucleotides: TGTGCCAGCAGCTCAAGGGGGGGGACAGAGAACACTGAAGCTTTCTTT.

The chain is built from TRBV7-8 and TRBJ1-3; no reliable D call. V was trimmed by 5 bases and J by 0 bases, leaving 8 bases between them. The CDR3 is 14 amino acids. Germline lookup yields CDR1 SGHVS and CDR2 FQNEAQ. The CDR3 coding sequence is TGTGCCAGCAGCGAGGGCAGCTCTGGAAACACCATATATTTT. Protein sequence: CASSEGSSGNTIYF. Full variable domain (remainder filled in from reference TRBV7-8 and TRBJ1-3): GAGVSQSPRYKVAKRGQDVALRCDPISGHVSLFWYQQALGQGPEFLTYFQNEAQLDKSGLPSDRFFAERPEGSVSTLKIQRTQQEDSAVYLCASSEGSSGNTIYFGEGSWLTVV.

The rearrangement joins TRBV19 to TRBJ1-5; D is unresolved. Germline V gene sequence: CDR1 LNHDA, CDR2 SQIVND (reference sequence). This CDR3 has 15 amino acids. Trimming took off 6 bases at V and 0 bases at J, with 12 bases between the two ends. CDR3 sequence (DNA): TGTGCCAGTAGACCCCTTTTAGGTAGCAATCAGCCCCAGCATTTT. Residues: CASRPLLGSNQPQHF.

The J gene is TRBJ1-2, the V gene TRBV5-1; 8 bases map to TRBD1. Germline values: CDR1 SGHRS, CDR2 YFSETQ. The trim removed 4 bases at V and 4 bases at J, leaving 6 bases unmatched. The CDR3 sequence is 14 residues long. DNA for the CDR3: TGCGCCAGCAGCGGTCCAGGGGGCGTCTATGGCTACACCTTC. This translates into CASSGPGGVYGYTF.

The chain recombines TRBV4-1 with TRBJ1-2; D is ambiguous. Between the trimmed V and J ends, which lost 0 bases and 5 bases, there was a span of 10 bases. The CDR3 totals 14 residues. Germline V gives CDR1 MGHRA, CDR2 YSYEKL. This CDR3 reads CASSQEARGYGYTF. As DNA, the CDR3 is TGCGCCAGCAGCCAAGAAGCCCGGGGATATGGCTACACCTTC.

The V gene is TRBV21-1, the J gene TRBJ1-3. TRBV21-1 is assigned pseudogene status. The CDR3 is made up of 12 amino acids. The CDR3 loop is CASREREDTIYF. As DNA, the CDR3 is TGTGCCAGCAGGGAGAGGGAGGACACCATATATTTT.

This chain uses TRBV4-1 with TRBJ2-7, with TRBD1 matching over 8 bases. The CDR3 consists of 15 residues. Germline lookup yields CDR1 MGHRA and CDR2 YSYEKL. The trim removed 4 bases at V and 0 bases at J, leaving 5 bases unmatched. The CDR3 region is CASSPGQGYSYEQYF. DNA of the CDR3: TGCGCCAGCAGCCCTGGACAGGGTTACTCCTACGAGCAGTACTTC.

The J gene is TRBJ2-7, the V gene TRBV19, with unresolved D. CDR1 is LNHDA, CDR2 SQIVND, per germline (reference sequence). This CDR3 comprises 11 residues. V was pared by 5 bases and J by 2 bases, with 4 bases between. The CDR3 reads CASSSPYEQYF. The CDR3 region has the DNA TGTGCCAGTAGTTCTCCCTACGAGCAGTACTTC.

The chain couples TRBV27 to TRBJ1-4, with D possibly TRBD1 on 6 matching bases. V was trimmed by 6 bases and J by 8 bases, leaving 13 bases between them. Per germline, CDR1 MNHEY and CDR2 SMNVEV (reference sequence). The CDR3 spans 13 residues. The CDR3 coding sequence is TGTGCCAGCAGGAGGGGGGGATACGAAAAACTGTTTTTT. Its translation: CASRRGGYEKLFF.

The chain employs TRBV11-2 and TRBJ2-7; TRBD1 matches 9 bases. Germline V lookup: CDR1 SGHAT, CDR2 FQNNGV. The CDR3 totals 19 residues. V shed 6 bases and J 3 bases; nucleotides not matched to a gene: 21. The CDR3 DNA reads as TGTGCCAGCAGGGCCCTATTTGAACAGGGGGCTTCAGCTGGCTACGAGCAGTACTTC. Translating gives CASRALFEQGASAGYEQYF. The whole variable domain, remainder taken from reference TRBV11-2 and TRBJ2-7, is EAGVAQSPRYKIIEKRQSVAFWCNPISGHATLYWYQQILGQGPKLLIQFQNNGVVDDSQLPKDRFSAERLKGVDSTLKIQPAKLEDSAVYLCASRALFEQGASAGYEQYFGPGTRLTVT.

The genes are TRBV30 and TRBJ1-5; D possibly corresponds to TRBD1 (5 bases). V was shortened by 0 bases and J by 3 bases, with 12 bases between the two germline ends. Germline V gene lookup returns CDR1 GTSNPN and CDR2 SVGIG (reference sequence). CDR3 length equals 15 residues. The CDR3 nucleotides read TGTGCCTGGAGTGTAGGGACCGCGTCCAATCAGCCCCAGCATTTT. Its protein is CAWSVGTASNQPQHF.

The chain joins TRBV6-5 to TRBJ1-3; D gene ambiguous. The ends were cut back, 6 bases at V and 0 bases at J, with 12 bases in the middle. Germline CDR1 reads MNHEY; CDR2 reads SVGAGI. This CDR3 is 15 amino acids long. The DNA of the CDR3 is TGTGCCAGCAGCGATAGGCAGAGCTCTGGAAACACCATATATTTT. Translated, it gives CASSDRQSSGNTIYF.

The chain is built from TRBV5-1 and TRBJ1-4; D is possibly TRBD1 (5 bases). The V gene lost 4 bases and the J gene lost 0 bases, with 7 bases spanning the gap. The germline V gene has CDR1 SGHRS and CDR2 YFSETQ. This CDR3 is built from 14 residues. This chain's CDR3 is CASSPTATNEKLFF. CDR3 nucleotides: TGCGCCAGCAGCCCGACAGCAACTAATGAAAAACTGTTTTTT.

The chain has TRBV6-1 and TRBJ1-1; D remains unclear. From germline, CDR1 is MNHNS and CDR2 SASEGT. V shed 1 base and J shed 4 bases, with 10 bases lying between them. The CDR3 loop spans 14 amino acids. The CDR3 here is CASSEDTLRTEAFF. CDR3 nucleotide sequence: TGTGCCAGCAGTGAAGACACGCTACGCACTGAAGCTTTCTTT.

A single count supports this clone. V is TRBV10-3 and J is TRBJ1-2; 10 nucleotides match TRBD1. Trimming took 6 bases from V and 4 from J; bases not matched to a gene: 2. CDR1 and CDR2 (germline): ENHRY, SYGVKD. The CDR3 covers 13 residues. CDR3 amino acids: CAIRGDRGYGYTF. Here the CDR3 DNA reads TGTGCCATCAGGGGGGACAGGGGCTATGGCTACACCTTC.

The chain joins TRBV7-9 to TRBJ2-1, with TRBD2 identical over 9 bases. The CDR3 is 15 residues long. V lost 1 base to trimming and J lost 4 bases; unmatched junction nucleotides: 2. Germline V gene lookup returns CDR1 SEHNR and CDR2 FQNEAQ (reference sequence). As DNA, the CDR3 is TGTGCCAGCAGCTTAGTAGCGGGGGAATACAATGAGCAGTTCTTC. Protein sequence: CASSLVAGEYNEQFF.

Worth noting for this clone: Distinct nucleotide sequences in the sample also encode this CDR3. The chain recombines TRBV12-3 or TRBV12-4 with TRBJ1-2; 8 nucleotides match TRBD1. The CDR3 spans 13 residues. V lost 6 bases to trimming and J lost 5 bases; unmatched junction nucleotides: 5. CDR3 sequence reads: CASSPGQGYGYTF. The CDR3, as DNA: TGTGCCAGCAGCCCTGGACAGGGTTATGGCTACACCTTC.

The rearrangement joins TRBV5-1 to TRBJ2-7; TRBD2 matches 8 bases. The CDR3 is 13 residues long. Germline assignment: CDR1 SGHRS and CDR2 YFSETQ. With 7 bases clipped from V and 1 base from J, the junction kept 4 bases outside the gene matches. The CDR3 reads CASSREGSYEQYF. The CDR3 nucleotides read TGCGCCAGCTCCCGGGAGGGATCCTACGAGCAGTACTTC.

The V call is TRBV18, the J call TRBJ1-4; maybe TRBD1 (6 bases). Germline CDR1 and CDR2: KGHSH and LQKENI. V was clipped by 4 bases and J by 8 bases, with 17 bases between them. This CDR3 region has 15 residues. CDR3 sequence reads: CASSRGQMGQEKLFF. CDR3 coding DNA: TGTGCCAGCTCACGCGGACAGATGGGGCAAGAAAAACTGTTTTTT.

This clone was seen more than once but under ten times. The V and J genes are TRBV30 and TRBJ2-7, with D possibly TRBD2 on 5 matching bases. CDR1 GTSNPN and CDR2 SVGIG come from the germline V gene (reference sequence). This CDR3 is built from 12 residues. The V gene lost 0 bases and the J gene lost 4 bases, with 7 bases spanning the gap. DNA for the CDR3: TGTGCCTGGAGTGTACTAGGTTACGAGCAGTACTTC. Its translation is CAWSVLGYEQYF.

V and J are TRBV29-1 and TRBJ1-2, with D perhaps TRBD1 (6 bases). This CDR3 has 16 residues. Trimming pared 4 bases from V and 6 bases from J, leaving 24 bases between. Germline loops: CDR1 SQVTM, CDR2 ANQGSEA. The CDR3 loop is CSVGGRLGLGLNGYTF. In nucleotides, the CDR3 is TGCAGCGTTGGGGGGCGATTAGGGCTAGGTCTCAATGGCTACACCTTC.

The rearrangement uses TRBV7-6 and TRBJ2-1; D is unclear. Germline loops: CDR1 SGHVS, CDR2 FNYEAQ. The CDR3 length is 15 residues. Trimming removed 1 base at V and 0 bases at J, with 7 bases between. Written as DNA, the CDR3 is TGTGCCAGCAGCTTAGAGCCTCTCTCCTACAATGAGCAGTTCTTC. Its translation: CASSLEPLSYNEQFF. The variable domain in full, completed from reference TRBV7-6 and TRBJ2-1, reads GAGVSQSPRYKVTKRGQDVALRCDPISGHVSLYWYRQALGQGPEFLTYFNYEAQQDKSGLPNDRFSAERPEGSISTLTIQRTEQRDSAMYRCASSLEPLSYNEQFFGPGTRLTVL.

The rearrangement joins TRBV19 to TRBJ2-2; D unclear. This CDR3 comprises 14 residues. The V end lost 7 bases, the J end lost 6 bases, and 15 bases lay between the germline ends. CDR1 LNHDA and CDR2 SQIVND come from the germline V gene (reference sequence). CDR3 bases: TGTGCCAGTATGAACTTAAATCGGCCCGGGGAGCTGTTTTTT. It is translated as CASMNLNRPGELFF. The full variable domain, its missing parts supplied by reference TRBV19 and TRBJ2-2, is DGGITQSPKYLFRKEGQNVTLSCEQNLNHDAMYWYRQDPGQGLRLIYYSQIVNDFQKGDIAEGYSVSREKKESFPLTVTSAQKNPTAFYLCASMNLNRPGELFFGEGSRLTVL.